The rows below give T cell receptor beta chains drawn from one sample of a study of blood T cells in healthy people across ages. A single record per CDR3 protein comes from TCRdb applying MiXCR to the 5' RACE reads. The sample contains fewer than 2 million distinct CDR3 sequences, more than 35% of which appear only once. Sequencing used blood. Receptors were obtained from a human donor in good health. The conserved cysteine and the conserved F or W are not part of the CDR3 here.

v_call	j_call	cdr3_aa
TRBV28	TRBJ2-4	ASSLSEQSKNIQY
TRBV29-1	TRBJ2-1	SATTGGAYNEQF
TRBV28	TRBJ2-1	ASSLYGGASNEQF
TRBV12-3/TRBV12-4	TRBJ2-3	ASGPYGGGPMTDTQY
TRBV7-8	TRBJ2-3	ASSRHGGAGGADTQY
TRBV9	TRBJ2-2	ASSVLQNTGELF
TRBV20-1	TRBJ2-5	SARQAGGAETQY
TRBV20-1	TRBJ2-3	SARDPRSSDTQY
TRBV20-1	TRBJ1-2	SARVYARVYGYT
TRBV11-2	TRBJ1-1	ASSPTFGTVIKNTEAF
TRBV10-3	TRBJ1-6	AISESIGLNSPLH
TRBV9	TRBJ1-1	ASSVGQEEPNTEAF
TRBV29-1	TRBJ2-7	SVEGTGQDYEQY
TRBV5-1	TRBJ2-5	ASSFSGNQETQY
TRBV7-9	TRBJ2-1	ASSSRQNIPNEQF
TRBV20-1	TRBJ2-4	SATQRQVVGKNIQY
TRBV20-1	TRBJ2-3	SARGRWLPDTQY
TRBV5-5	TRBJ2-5	ASSLQVKGPNNEQY
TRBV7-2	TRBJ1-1	ASSPLWVGRDTEAF
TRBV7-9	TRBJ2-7	ASSLLGQGRDGTYEQY
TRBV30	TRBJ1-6	ACRSGSSYSSPLH
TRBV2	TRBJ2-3	ASKTGTSRDTQY
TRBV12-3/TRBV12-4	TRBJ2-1	ASRLLTPEGEQF
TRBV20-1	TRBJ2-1	SARRGTDNEQF
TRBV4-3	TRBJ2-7	ASSQLTGGAGYEQY
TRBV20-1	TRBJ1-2	SAGTDTSSLYGYT
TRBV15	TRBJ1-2	ATSRDLGVAADYGYT
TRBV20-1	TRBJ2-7	SARGLGGGSYEQY
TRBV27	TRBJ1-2	ASRTGPLYGYT
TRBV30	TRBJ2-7	AWRFQGTYEQY
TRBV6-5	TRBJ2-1	ATTAGDNEQF
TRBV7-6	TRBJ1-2	ASSSHDLYGYT
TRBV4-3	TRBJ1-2	ASSDEGTVYGYT
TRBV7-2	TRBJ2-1	ASSLNRISYNEQF
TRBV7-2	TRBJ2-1	ASSPWTGALEQF
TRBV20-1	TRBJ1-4	SALVDTVYEKLF
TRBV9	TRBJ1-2	ASSLDILSSYT
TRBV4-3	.	ASSQDPPASGGWEYEQY
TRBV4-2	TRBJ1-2	ASSRAGSSNYGYT
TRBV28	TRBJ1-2	ASRAQTGPGRYGYT
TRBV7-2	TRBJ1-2	ASSLRGAGDNGYT
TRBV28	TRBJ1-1	ASSHQVVNTEAF
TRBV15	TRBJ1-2	ATSRDPLGLYGYT
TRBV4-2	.	ASSQDERINYEQY
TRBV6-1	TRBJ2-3	AIDIAGGDTQY
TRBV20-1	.	SAPGGTGANCEQY
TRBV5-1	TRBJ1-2	ASSVSEYGYT
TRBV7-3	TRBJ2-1	ASSSILAGGEQF
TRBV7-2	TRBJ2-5	ASSLLSQGRTQY
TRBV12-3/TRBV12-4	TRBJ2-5	ASSSWGLQETQY
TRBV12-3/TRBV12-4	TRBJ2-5	ASSLGAAGVGETQY
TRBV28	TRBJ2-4	ASSPLKRGEAKNIQY
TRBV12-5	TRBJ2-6	ASGLVLPSGANVLT
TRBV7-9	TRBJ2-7	ASSLRNSGDEQY
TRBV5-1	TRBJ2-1	ASSPDPGNEQF
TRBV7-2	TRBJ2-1	ASSLQGFSYNEQF
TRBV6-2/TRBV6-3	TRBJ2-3	ASTPTPSGVGDTQY
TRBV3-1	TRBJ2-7	ASSQRAMEAQY
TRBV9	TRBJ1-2	ASSAQTRSYGYT
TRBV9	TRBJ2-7	ASSGRQGGEQY